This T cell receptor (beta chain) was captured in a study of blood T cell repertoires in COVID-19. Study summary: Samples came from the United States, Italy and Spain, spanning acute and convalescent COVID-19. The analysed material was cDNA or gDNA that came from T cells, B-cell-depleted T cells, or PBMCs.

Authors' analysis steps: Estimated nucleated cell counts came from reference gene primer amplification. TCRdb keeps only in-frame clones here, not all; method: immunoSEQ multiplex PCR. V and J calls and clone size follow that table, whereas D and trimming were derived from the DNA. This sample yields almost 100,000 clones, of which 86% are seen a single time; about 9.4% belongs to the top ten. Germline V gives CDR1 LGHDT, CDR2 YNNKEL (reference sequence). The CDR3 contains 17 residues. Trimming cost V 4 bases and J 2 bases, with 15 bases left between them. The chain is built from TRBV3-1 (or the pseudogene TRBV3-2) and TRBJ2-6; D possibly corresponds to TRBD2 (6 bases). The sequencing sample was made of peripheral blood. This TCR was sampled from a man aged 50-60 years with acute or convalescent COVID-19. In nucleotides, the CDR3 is TGTGCCAGCAGCCTCCGGTTGGGCGGGGCTGGGGCCAACGTCCTGACTTTC. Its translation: CASSLRLGGAGANVLTF.